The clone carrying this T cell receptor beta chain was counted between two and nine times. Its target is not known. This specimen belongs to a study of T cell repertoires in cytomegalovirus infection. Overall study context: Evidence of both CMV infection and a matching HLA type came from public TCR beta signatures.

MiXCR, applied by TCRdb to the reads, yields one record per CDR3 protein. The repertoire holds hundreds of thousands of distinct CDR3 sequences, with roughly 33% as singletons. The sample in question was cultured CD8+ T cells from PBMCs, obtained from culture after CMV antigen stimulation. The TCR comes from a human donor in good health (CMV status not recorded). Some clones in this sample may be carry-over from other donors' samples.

DNA of the CDR3: TGTGCCAGCAGCTCCCGGGCCGGTTTTACTGAAGCTTTCTTT. Its protein product is CASSSRAGFTEAFF. The rearrangement uses TRBV7-9 and TRBJ1-1, with D uncertain. In germline, CDR1 is SEHNR, CDR2 FQNEAQ (reference sequence). The CDR3 runs 14 residues. V shed 4 bases and J shed 5 bases, with 14 bases lying between them.